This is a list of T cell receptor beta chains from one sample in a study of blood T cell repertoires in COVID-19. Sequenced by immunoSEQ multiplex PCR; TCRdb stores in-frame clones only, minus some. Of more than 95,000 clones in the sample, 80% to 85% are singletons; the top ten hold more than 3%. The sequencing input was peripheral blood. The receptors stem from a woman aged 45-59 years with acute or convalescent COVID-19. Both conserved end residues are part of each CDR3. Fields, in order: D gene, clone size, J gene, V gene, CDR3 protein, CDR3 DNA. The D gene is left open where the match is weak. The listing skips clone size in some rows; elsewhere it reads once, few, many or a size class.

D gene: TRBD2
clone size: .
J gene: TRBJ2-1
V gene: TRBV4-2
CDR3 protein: CASSHRRLMGGRGNEQFF
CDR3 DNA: TGTGCCAGCAGCCACCGACGCTTAATGGGCGGGAGAGGCAATGAGCAGTTCTTC

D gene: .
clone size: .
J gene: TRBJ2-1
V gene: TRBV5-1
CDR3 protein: CASSFRDTYYNEQFF
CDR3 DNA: TGCGCCAGCAGCTTCAGGGACACCTACTACAATGAGCAGTTCTTC

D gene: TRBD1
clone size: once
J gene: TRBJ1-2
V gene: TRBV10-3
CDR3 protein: CAISEGTVYGYTF
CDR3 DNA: TGTGCCATCAGTGAAGGGACAGTTTATGGCTACACCTTC

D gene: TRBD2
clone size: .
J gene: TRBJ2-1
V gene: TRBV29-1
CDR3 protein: CSADPGLEQFF
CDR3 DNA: TGCAGCGCTGATCCGGGACTAGAGCAGTTCTTC

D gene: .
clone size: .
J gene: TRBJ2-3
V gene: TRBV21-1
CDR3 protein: CASSNLGNTQYF
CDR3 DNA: TGTGCCAGCAGCAACCTAGGAAATACGCAGTATTTT

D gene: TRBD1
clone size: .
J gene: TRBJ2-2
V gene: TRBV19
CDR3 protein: CASSQGATGELFF
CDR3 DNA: TGTGCCAGTAGTCAGGGGGCCACCGGGGAGCTGTTTTTT

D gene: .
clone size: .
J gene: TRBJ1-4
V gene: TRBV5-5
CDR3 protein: CASSYSSEKLFF
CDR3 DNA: TGTGCCAGCAGCTACTCCTCTGAAAAACTGTTTTTT

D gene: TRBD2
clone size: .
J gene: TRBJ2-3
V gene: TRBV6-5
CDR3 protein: CAITHSGGSSDTQYF
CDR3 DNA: TGTGCCATTACGCACTCGGGCGGGAGTTCGGATACGCAGTATTTT

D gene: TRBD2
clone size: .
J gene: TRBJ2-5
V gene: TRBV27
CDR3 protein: CASKISGTSGAETQYF
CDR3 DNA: TGTGCCAGCAAAATCTCCGGGACTAGCGGGGCGGAGACCCAGTACTTC

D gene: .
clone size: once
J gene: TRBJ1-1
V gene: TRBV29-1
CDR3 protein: CSAAAGAGTEAFF
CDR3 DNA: TGCAGCGCCGCGGCGGGCGCAGGCACTGAAGCTTTCTTT

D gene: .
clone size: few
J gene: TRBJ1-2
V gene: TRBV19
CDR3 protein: CASSGSYGYTF
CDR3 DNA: TGTGCCAGTAGCGGGAGCTATGGCTACACCTTC

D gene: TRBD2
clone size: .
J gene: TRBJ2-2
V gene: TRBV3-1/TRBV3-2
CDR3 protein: CASSPGLAGGDGELFF
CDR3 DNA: TGTGCCAGCAGCCCCGGACTAGCGGGAGGAGACGGGGAGCTGTTTTTT

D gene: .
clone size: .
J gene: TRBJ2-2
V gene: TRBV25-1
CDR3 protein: CASRAYEGGTTGELFF
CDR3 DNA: TGTGCCAGCAGAGCTTATGAGGGGGGGACCACCGGGGAGCTGTTTTTT

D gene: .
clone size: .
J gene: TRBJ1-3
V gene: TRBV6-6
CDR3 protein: CASRPQWATGNTIYF
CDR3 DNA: TGTGCCAGCAGACCGCAGTGGGCGACTGGAAACACCATATATTTT

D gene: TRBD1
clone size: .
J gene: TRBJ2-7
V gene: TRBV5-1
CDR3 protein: CASSLGQGSLYEQYF
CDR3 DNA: TGCGCCAGCAGCTTAGGACAGGGGAGTCTCTACGAGCAGTACTTC

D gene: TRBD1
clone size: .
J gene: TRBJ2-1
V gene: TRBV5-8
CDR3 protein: CASTPGGTGGTYNEQFF
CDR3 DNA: TGTGCCAGCACCCCCGGCGGGACAGGGGGAACCTACAATGAGCAGTTCTTC

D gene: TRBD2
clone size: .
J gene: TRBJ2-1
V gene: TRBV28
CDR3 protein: CASSLAGGDNEQFF
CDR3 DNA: TGTGCCAGCAGTCTAGCGGGGGGGGATAATGAGCAGTTCTTC

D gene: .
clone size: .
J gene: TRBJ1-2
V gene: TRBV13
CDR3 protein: CASSLGPGAYGYTF
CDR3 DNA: TGTGCCAGCAGCTTAGGGCCAGGGGCGTATGGCTACACCTTC

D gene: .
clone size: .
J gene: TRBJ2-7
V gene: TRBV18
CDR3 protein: CASSPQTDYEQYF
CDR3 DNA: TGTGCCAGCTCACCACAGACAGACTACGAGCAGTACTTC

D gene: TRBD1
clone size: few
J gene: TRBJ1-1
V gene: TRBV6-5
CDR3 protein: CAGWDRVKNTEAFF
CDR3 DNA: TGTGCCGGATGGGACAGGGTGAAGAACACTGAAGCTTTCTTT

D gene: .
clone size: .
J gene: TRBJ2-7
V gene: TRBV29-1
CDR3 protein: CSVEVPGITYEQYF
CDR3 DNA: TGCAGCGTTGAAGTACCCGGGATTACCTACGAGCAGTACTTC

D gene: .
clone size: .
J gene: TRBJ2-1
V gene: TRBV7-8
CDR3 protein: CASSLGGEGANEQFF
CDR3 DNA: TGTGCCAGCAGCTTAGGTGGGGAAGGGGCGAATGAGCAGTTCTTC

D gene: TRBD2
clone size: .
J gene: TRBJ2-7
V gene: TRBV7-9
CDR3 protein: CASSLGGGEEQYF
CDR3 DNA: TGTGCCAGCAGCTTAGGCGGGGGAGAGGAGCAGTACTTC

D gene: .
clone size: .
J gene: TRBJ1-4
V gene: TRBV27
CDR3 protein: CASSYEGVTNEKLFF
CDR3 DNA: TGTGCCAGCAGTTATGAGGGGGTCACTAATGAAAAACTGTTTTTT

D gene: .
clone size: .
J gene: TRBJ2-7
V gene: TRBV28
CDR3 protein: CASSPRPQGYEQYF
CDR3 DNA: TGTGCCAGCAGCCCCAGACCCCAGGGCTACGAGCAGTACTTC

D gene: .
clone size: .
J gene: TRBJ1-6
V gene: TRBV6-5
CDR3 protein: CASSYSRVPNSPLHF
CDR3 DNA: TGTGCCAGCAGTTACTCGAGGGTTCCGAATTCACCCCTCCACTTT

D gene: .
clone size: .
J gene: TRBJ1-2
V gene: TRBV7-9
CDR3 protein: CASSLEGTNYYGYTF
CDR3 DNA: TGTGCCAGCAGCTTAGAGGGGACTAACTATTATGGCTACACCTTC

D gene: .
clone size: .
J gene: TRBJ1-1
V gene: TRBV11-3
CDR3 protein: CASSFGGQNTEAFF
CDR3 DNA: TGTGCCAGCAGCTTTGGGGGCCAGAACACTGAAGCTTTCTTT

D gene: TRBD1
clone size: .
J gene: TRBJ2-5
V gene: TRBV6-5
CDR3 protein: CASRETGVETQYF
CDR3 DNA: TGTGCCAGCAGGGAGACAGGGGTAGAGACCCAGTACTTC

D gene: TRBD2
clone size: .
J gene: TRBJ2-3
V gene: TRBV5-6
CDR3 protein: CASSLAGRGGTDTQYF
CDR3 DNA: TGTGCCAGCAGCTTGGCCGGGCGGGGAGGGACAGATACGCAGTATTTT

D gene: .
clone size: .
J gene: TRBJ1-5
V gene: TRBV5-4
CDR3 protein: CASSLGRGTGQPQHF
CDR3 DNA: TGTGCCAGCAGCTTAGGTCGGGGAACGGGTCAGCCCCAGCATTTT

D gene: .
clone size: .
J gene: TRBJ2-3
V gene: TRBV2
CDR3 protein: CASSPSRTGVPDTQYF
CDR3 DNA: TGTGCCAGCAGCCCAAGTAGGACGGGAGTCCCAGATACGCAGTATTTT

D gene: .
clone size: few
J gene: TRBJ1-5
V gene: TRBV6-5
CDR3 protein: CASSFTGDSNQPQHF
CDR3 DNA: TGTGCCAGCAGTTTTACAGGAGATAGCAATCAGCCCCAGCATTTT

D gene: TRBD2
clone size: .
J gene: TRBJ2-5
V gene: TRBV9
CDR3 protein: CASSETSGSFETQYF
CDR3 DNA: TGTGCCAGCAGCGAAACTAGCGGGAGTTTTGAGACCCAGTACTTC

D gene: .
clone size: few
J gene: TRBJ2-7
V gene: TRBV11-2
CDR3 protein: CASSRLRGHGWYEQYF
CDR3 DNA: TGTGCCAGCAGCCGTTTAAGGGGACACGGATGGTACGAGCAGTACTTC

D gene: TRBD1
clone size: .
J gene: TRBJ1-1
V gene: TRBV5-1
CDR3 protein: CASSLQRQGSTEAFF
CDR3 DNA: TGCGCCAGCAGCCTACAGCGACAGGGGAGCACTGAAGCTTTCTTT

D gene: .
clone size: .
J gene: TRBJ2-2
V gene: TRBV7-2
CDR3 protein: CASSLAGNTGELFF
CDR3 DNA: TGTGCCAGCAGCTTAGCCGGGAACACCGGGGAGCTGTTTTTT

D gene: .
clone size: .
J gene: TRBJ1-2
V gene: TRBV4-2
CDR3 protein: CASSPDRGYGYTF
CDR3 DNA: TGTGCCAGCAGCCCCGACAGAGGATATGGCTACACCTTC

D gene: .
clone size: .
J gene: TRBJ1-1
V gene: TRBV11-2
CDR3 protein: CASSFDNWNTEAFF
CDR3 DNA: TGTGCCAGCAGCTTTGATAACTGGAACACTGAAGCTTTCTTT

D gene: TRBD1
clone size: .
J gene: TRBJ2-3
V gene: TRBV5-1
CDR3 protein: CASGTDHTDTQYF
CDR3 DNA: TGCGCCAGCGGGACAGACCACACAGATACGCAGTATTTT

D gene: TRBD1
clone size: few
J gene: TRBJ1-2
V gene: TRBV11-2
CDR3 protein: CASSSRTGWSDYGYTF
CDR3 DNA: TGTGCCAGCAGCTCCCGGACAGGGTGGTCCGACTATGGCTACACCTTC

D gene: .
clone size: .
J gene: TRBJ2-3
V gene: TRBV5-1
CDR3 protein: CASSLERVGTDTQYF
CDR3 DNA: TGCGCCAGCAGCTTGGAACGGGTTGGTACAGATACGCAGTATTTT

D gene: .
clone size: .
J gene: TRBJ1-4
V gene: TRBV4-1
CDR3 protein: CASSLRLSRDEKLFF
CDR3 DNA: TGCGCCAGCAGCCTTAGACTCTCCCGGGATGAAAAACTGTTTTTT

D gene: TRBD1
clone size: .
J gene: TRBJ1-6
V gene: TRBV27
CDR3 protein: CASSLSSGTGRSPLHF
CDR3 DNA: TGTGCCAGCAGTTTAAGTTCCGGGACAGGGCGCTCACCCCTCCACTTT

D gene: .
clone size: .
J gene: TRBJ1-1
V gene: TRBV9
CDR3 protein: CASSVGTLPGTEAFF
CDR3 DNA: TGTGCCAGCAGCGTAGGCACCCTGCCGGGCACTGAAGCTTTCTTT

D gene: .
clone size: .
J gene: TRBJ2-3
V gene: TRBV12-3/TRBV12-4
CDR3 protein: CASSLTDTQYF
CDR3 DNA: TGTGCCAGCAGTCTCACAGATACGCAGTATTTT

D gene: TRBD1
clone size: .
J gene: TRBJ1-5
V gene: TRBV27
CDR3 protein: CASSPGTGGNQPQHF
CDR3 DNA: TGTGCCAGCAGTCCAGGGACAGGAGGGAATCAGCCCCAGCATTTT

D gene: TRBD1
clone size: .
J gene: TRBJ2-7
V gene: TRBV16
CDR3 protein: CASSQSGQQSYEQYF
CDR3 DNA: TGTGCCAGCAGCCAATCGGGACAGCAATCCTACGAGCAGTACTTC